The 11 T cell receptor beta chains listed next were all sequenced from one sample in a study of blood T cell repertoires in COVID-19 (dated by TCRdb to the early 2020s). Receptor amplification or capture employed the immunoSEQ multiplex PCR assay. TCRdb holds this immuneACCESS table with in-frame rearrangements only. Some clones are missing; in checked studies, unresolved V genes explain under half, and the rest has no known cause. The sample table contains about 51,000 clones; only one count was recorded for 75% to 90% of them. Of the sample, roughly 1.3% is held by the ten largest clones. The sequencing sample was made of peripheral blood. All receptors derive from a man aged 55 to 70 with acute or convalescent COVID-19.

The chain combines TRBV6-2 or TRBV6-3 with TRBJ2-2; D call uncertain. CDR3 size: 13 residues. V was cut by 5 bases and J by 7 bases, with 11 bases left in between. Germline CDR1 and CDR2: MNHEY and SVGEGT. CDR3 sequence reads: CASSPQSHGELFF. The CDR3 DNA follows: TGTGCCAGCAGTCCCCAGTCCCACGGGGAGCTGTTTTTT.

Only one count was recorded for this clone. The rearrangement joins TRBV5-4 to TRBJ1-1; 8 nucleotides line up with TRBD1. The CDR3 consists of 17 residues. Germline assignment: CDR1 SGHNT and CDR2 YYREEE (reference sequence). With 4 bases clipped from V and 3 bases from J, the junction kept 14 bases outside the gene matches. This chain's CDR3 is CASSRDRGLVSYTEAFF. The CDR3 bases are TGTGCCAGCAGCCGCGACAGGGGTTTGGTTTCGTACACTGAAGCTTTCTTT.

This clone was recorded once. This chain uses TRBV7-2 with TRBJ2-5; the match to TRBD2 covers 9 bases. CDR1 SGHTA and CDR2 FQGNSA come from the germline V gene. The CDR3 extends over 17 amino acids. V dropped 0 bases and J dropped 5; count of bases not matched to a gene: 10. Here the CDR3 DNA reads TGTGCCAGCAGCTTAGCAGCTAGCGGGGCGGTAATGGAGACCCAGTACTTC. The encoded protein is CASSLAASGAVMETQYF.

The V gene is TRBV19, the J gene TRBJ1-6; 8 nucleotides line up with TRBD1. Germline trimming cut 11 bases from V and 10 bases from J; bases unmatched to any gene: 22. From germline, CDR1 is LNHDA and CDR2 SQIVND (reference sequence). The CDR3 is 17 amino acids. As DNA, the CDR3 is TGTGCCTCTACTAGGACAGGGAGAAGAAGGGAAGAATCACCCCTCCACTTT. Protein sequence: CASTRTGRRREESPLHF.

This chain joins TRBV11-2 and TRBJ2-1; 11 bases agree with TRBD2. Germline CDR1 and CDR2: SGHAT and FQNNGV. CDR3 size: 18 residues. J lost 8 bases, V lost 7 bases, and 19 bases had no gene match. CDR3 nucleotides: TGTGCCAGCACCCAATCTTCTAGCGGGAGGTTCGGGGGGTATGAGCAGTTCTTC. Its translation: CASTQSSSGRFGGYEQFF.

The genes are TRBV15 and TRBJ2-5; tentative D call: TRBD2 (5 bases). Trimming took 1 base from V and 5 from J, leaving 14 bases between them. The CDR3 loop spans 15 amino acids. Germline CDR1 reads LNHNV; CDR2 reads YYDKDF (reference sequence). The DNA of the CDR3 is TGTGCCACCAGCAGAGGGGCCTCGACGGGGGAGACCCAGTACTTC. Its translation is CATSRGASTGETQYF.

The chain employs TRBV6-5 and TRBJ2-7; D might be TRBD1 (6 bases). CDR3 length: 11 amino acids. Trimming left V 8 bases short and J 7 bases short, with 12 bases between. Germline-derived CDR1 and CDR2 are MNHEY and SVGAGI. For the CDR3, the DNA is TGTGCCAGCCGAAAAGGGGGAGAGCAGTACTTC. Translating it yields CASRKGGEQYF.

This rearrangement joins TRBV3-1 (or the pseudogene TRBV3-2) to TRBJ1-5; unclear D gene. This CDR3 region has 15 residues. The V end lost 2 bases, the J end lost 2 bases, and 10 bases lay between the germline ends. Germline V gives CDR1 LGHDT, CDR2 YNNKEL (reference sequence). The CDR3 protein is CASSQLGSGNQPQHF. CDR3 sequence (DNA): TGTGCCAGCAGCCAACTGGGCTCGGGCAATCAGCCCCAGCATTTT.

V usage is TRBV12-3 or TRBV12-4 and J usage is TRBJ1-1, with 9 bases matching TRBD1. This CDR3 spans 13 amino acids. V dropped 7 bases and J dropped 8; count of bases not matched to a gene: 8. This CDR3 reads CASNLNRGLEAFF. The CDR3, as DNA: TGTGCCAGCAATCTAAACAGGGGGCTAGAAGCTTTCTTT.

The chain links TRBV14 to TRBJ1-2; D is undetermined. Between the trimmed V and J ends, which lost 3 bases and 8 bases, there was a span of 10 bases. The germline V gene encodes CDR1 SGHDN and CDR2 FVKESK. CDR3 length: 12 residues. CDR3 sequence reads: CASSHGSVGYTF. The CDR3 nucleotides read TGTGCCAGCAGCCATGGAAGCGTGGGCTACACCTTC.

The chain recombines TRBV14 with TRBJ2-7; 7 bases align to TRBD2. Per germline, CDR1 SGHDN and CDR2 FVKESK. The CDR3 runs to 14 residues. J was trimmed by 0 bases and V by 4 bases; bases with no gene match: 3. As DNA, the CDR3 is TGTGCCAGCAGCCGTTCGGGGGGCTCCTACGAGCAGTACTTC. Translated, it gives CASSRSGGSYEQYF.